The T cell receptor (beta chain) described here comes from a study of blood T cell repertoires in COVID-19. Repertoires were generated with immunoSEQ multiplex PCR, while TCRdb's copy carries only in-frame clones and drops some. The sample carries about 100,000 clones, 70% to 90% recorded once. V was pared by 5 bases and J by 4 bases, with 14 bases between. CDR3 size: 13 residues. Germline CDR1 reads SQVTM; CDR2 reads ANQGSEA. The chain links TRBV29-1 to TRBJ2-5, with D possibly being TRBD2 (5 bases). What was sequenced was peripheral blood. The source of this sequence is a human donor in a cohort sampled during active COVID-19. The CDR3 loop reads CSVTTGGGETQYF. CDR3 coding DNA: TGCAGCGTTACGACTGGAGGAGGAGAGACCCAGTACTTC.